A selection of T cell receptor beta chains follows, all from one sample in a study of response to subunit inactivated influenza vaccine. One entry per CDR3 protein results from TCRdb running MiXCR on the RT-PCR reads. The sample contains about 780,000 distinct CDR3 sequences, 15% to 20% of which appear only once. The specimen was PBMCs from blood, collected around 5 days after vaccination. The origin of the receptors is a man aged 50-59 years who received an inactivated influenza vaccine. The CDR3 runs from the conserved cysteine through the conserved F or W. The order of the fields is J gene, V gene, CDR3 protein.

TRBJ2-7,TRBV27,CASSLVLAGVYEQYF
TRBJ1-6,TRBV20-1,CSARDSPSRGRGSPLHF
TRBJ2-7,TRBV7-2,CASSLVSLDQSLRYF
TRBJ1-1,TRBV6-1,CASRNERGSNTEAFF
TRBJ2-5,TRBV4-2,CASSQRLQETQYF
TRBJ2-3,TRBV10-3,CAISAGTGNTDTQYF
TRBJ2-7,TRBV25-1,CASSVDWTYEQYF
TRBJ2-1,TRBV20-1,CSARDVYRTYNEQFF
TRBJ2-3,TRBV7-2,CASSLGLAEDTQYF
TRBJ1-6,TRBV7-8,CASSLPSSYNSPLHF
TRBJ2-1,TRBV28,CASSPQMAGIKFF
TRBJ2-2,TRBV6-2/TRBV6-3,CASSYSGGELFF
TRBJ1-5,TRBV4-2,CASSPDGPRGPQHF
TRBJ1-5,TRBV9,CASSVGQGRGQPQHF
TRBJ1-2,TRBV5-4,CASSVQGEPNYGYTF
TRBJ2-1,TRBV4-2,CASSRPTGRRYNEQFF
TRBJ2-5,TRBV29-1,CSAWDTPSYQETQYF
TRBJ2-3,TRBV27,CASSPTRTAYTQYF
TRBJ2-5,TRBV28,CASRIGGLRGETQYF
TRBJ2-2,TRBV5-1,CASSLDLGGSGELFF
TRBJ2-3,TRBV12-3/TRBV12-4,CASSSLLGGGGRDTQYF
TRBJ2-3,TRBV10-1,CASSDGGTADTQYF
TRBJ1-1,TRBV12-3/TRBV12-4,CASSSRDRVYFF
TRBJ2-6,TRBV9,CASSVNLGVSGANVLTF
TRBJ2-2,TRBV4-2,CASSQALINPRELFF
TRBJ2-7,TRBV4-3,CASSQGSQMAGYEQYF
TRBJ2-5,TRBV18,CASSPQIGTQETQYF
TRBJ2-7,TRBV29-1,CSASMTGAYEQYF
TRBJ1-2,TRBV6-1,CASRPGALSYGYTF
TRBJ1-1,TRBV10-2,CASRRGLNTEAFF
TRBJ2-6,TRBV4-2,CASRVQGQLHSGANVLTF
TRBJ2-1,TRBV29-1,CSVTSAGEFF
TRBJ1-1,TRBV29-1,CSAGDTNTEAFF
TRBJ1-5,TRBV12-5,CASGLGALRGLRNQPQHF
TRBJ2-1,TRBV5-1,CASNHRSGRLGYNEQFF
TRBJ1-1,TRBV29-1,CSVERDSDTEAFF
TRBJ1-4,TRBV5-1,CASSLGSPTNKKLFF
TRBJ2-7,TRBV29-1,CSVEDTSGSYEQYF
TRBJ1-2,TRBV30,CAWSVVRYGYTF
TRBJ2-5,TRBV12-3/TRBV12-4,CASSSTGGSSTQYF
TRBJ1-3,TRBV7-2,CASSLASLSGNTIYF